This TCR beta chain was recovered during a study of CD8+ T cells in alopecia areata. V was clipped by 4 bases and J by 0 bases, with 7 bases between them. CDR3 length: 14 amino acids. CDR1 MNHNS and CDR2 SASEGT come from the germline V gene. Treatment indicated: oral pan-JAK inhibitor, 5-10 mg twice daily. From alopecia areata patients, lesional scalp punch biopsies and peripheral blood were collected. Reverse transcribed after extraction, RNA yielded cDNA as the sequencing template. TCRdb's table, derived via immunoSEQ multiplex PCR, lists solely in-frame clones and lacks some. The sample yields 4,000 to 4,500 clones, roughly three quarters seen once.

V usage is TRBV6-1 and J usage is TRBJ2-4; D is ambiguous. This clonotype was sampled from a human donor with alopecia areata. The sequencing here drew on skin, taken at week 24, from a patient treated with tofacitinib. CDR3 nucleotide sequence: TGTGCCAGCAGTGTAAATGGAGCCAAAAACATTCAGTACTTC. Protein product: CASSVNGAKNIQYF.